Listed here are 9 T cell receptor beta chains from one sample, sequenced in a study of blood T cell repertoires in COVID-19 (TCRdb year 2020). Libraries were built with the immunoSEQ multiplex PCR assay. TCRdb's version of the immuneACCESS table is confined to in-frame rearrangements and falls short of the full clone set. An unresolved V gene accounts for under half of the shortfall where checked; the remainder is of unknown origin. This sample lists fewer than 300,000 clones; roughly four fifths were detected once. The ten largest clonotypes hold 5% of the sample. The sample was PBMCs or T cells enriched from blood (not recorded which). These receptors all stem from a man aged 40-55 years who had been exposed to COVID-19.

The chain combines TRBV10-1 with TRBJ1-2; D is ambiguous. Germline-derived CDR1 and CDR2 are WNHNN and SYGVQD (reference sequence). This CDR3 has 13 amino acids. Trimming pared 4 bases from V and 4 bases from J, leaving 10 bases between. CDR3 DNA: TGCGCCAGCAGTGCAACGAGAAGCTATGGCTACACCTTC. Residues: CASSATRSYGYTF.

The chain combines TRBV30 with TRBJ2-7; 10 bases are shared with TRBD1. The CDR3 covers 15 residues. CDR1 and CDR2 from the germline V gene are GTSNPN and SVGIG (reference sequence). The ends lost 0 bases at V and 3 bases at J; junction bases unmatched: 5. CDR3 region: CAWSVGTGVVYEQYF. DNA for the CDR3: TGTGCCTGGAGTGTAGGGACAGGGGTTGTCTACGAGCAGTACTTC. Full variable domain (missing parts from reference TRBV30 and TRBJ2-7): SQTIHQWPATLVQPVGSPLSLECTVEGTSNPNLYWYRQAAGRGLQLLFYSVGIGQISSEVPQNLSASRPQDRQFILSSKKLLLSDSGFYLCAWSVGTGVVYEQYFGPGTRLTVT.

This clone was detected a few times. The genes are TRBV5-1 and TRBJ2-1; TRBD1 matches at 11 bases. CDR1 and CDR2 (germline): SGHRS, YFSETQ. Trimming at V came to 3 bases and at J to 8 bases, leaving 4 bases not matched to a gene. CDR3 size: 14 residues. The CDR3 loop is CASSSGQGVYEQFF. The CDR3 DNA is TGCGCCAGCAGCTCGGGACAGGGGGTCTATGAGCAGTTCTTC.

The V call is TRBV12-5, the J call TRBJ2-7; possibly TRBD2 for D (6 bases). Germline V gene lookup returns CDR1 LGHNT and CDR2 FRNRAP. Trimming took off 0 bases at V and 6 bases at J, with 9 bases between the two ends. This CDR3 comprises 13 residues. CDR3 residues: CASGLVLGSEQYF. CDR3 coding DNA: TGTGCTAGTGGTTTGGTGCTCGGGAGCGAGCAGTACTTC.

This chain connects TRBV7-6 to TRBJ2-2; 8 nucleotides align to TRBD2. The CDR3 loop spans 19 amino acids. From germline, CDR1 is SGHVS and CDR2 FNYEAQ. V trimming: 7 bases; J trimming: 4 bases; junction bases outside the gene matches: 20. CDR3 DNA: TGTGCCAGCACCCTCGCCGGGGGGGTAGGGGAGTACGGCACCGGGGAGCTGTTTTTT. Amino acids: CASTLAGGVGEYGTGELFF. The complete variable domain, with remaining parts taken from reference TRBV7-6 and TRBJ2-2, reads GAGVSQSPRYKVTKRGQDVALRCDPISGHVSLYWYRQALGQGPEFLTYFNYEAQQDKSGLPNDRFSAERPEGSISTLTIQRTEQRDSAMYRCASTLAGGVGEYGTGELFFGEGSRLTVL.

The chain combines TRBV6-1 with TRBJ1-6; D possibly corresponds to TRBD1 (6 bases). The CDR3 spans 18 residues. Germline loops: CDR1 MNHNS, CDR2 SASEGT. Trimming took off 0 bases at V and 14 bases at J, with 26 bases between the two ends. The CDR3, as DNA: TGTGCCAGCAGTGAAGCGGGGTTGGGGGGGGGCAAAGTTACGGCCCTCCACTTT. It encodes CASSEAGLGGGKVTALHF.

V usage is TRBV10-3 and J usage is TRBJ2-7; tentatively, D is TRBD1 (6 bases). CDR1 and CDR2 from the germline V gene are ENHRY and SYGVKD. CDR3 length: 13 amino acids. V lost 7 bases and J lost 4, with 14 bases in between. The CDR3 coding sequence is TGTGCCATCAAGGGTGAGGACAGATACGAGCAGTACTTC. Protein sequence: CAIKGEDRYEQYF.

In nucleotides, the CDR3 is TGTGCCAGCAGGATAAGCGGGTCCGACACAGATACGCAGTATTTT. Its translation: CASRISGSDTDTQYF. The chain couples TRBV6-4 to TRBJ2-3; D is possibly TRBD2 (6 bases). The CDR3 loop spans 15 amino acids. CDR1 and CDR2 from the germline V gene are MRHNA and SNTAGT. V lost 6 bases and J 2 bases, leaving 15 bases between the germline ends.

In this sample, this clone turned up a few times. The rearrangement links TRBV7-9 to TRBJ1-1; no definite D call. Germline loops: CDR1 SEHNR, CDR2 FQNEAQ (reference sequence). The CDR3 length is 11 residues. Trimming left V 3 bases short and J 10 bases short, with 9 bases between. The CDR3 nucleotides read TGTGCCAGCAGCTTTTTCCGGGGAGCTTTCTTT. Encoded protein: CASSFFRGAFF.